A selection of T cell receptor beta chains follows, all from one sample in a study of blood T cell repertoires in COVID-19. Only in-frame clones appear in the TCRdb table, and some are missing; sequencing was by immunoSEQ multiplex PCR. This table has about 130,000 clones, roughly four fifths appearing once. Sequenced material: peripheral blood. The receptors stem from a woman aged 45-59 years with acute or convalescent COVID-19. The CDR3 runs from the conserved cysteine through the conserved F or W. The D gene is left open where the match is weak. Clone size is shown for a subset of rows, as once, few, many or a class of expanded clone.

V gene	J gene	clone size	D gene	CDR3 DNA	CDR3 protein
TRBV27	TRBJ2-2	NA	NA	TGTGCCAGCAGTTTATTCGTCAGGGTCGGTGGTGGAAGCGGGGAGCTGTTTTTT	CASSLFVRVGGGSGELFF
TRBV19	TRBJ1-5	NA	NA	TGTGCCAGTAGGACCACTGTGGACAGTAATCAGCCCCAGCATTTT	CASRTTVDSNQPQHF
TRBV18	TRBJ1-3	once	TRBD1	TGTGCCAGCTCCCCCGCGGCAGGGGGCACAAACACCATATATTTT	CASSPAAGGTNTIYF
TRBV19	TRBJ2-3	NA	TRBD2	TGTGCCAGTAGTGGGACTAGCGGGGGGATTAGCACAGATACGCAGTATTTT	CASSGTSGGISTDTQYF
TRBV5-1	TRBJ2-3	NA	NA	TGCGCCAGCAGCTTGGGACGGGCAGATACGCAGTATTTT	CASSLGRADTQYF
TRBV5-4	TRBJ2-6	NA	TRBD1	TGTGCCAGCAGCACACGACAGGGGTTCCCTGGGGCCAACGTCCTGACTTTC	CASSTRQGFPGANVLTF
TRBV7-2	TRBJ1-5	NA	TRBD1	TGTGCCAGCAGCTCCGGGACAGCACCGAATCAGCCCCAGCATTTT	CASSSGTAPNQPQHF
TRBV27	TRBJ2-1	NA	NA	TGTGCCAGCAGCCCCCCGGGGGGCAGGTGGTACTCCTACAATGAGCAGTTCTTC	CASSPPGGRWYSYNEQFF
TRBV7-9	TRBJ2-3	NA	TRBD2	TGTGCCAGCAGCTTAGTCAGACTAGCGGGGGGTTCAGATACGCAGTATTTT	CASSLVRLAGGSDTQYF
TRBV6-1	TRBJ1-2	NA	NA	TGTGCCAGCAGTGAAAATGAGGGAGGAAATTATGGCTACACCTTC	CASSENEGGNYGYTF
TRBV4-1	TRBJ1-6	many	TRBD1	TGCGCCAGCAGCCAGGGACAGGGATCGAATAATTCACCCCTCCACTTT	CASSQGQGSNNSPLHF
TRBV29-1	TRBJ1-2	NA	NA	TGCAGCGTTATGGAGAATGGCTACACCTTC	CSVMENGYTF
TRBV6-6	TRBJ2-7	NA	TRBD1	TGTGCCAGCAGCCTAACGGGACAGGGCCCCTACGAGCAGTACTTC	CASSLTGQGPYEQYF
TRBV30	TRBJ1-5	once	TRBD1	TGTGCCTGGAGTGTAAGGGGGCAGAGCAATCAGCCCCAGCATTTT	CAWSVRGQSNQPQHF
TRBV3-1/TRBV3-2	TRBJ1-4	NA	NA	TGTGCCAGCAGCCAACCGGGGGTCGGAAAACTGTTTTTT	CASSQPGVGKLFF
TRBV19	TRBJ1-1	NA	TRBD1	TGTGCCAGTAGTTACCCAGGGGGAACTGAAGCTTTCTTT	CASSYPGGTEAFF
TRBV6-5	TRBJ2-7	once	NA	TGTGCCAGCAGTACTACATCATCCTACGAGCAGTACTTC	CASSTTSSYEQYF
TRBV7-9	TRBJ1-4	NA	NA	TGTGCCAGCAGCTCCAGGGAAACAACTAATGAAAAACTGTTTTTT	CASSSRETTNEKLFF